These T cell receptor beta chains were read from a single sample in a study of cytomegalovirus exposure and HLA in healthy donors. TCRdb keeps only in-frame clones here, not all; method: immunoSEQ multiplex PCR. The sample lists some 60,000 clones, more than 70% occurring once. Input material: PBMCs. All receptors derive from a man younger than 30 in good health and CMV-seronegative. CDR3s include the opening cysteine and the closing phenylalanine or tryptophan. Fields, in order: V gene, J gene, CDR3 protein.

>TRBV4-1|TRBJ2-7
CASSPPPGQRSYEQYF
>TRBV2|TRBJ2-1
CASSKDRDNEQFF
>TRBV4-1|TRBJ2-7
CASSHLGADYEQYF
>TRBV13|TRBJ1-1
CASSLARNYRGNTEAFF
>TRBV7-6|TRBJ2-5
CASSLDPEGGGRETQYF
>TRBV19|TRBJ2-2
CASSMTWDRGQRGTGELFF
>TRBV14|TRBJ2-7
CASSPRWLNQDEQYF
>TRBV6-5|TRBJ2-1
CASSYSDRVSNEQFF
>TRBV7-2|TRBJ2-7
CASSASGGASYEQYF
>TRBV18|TRBJ1-1
CASSLLNRENTEAFF
>TRBV30|TRBJ2-2
CAWSVRDSNTGELFF
>TRBV23-1|TRBJ1-6
CASSQSRHRQDRSPLHF
>TRBV25-1|TRBJ1-5
CASSPSSNQPQHF
>TRBV5-1|TRBJ2-2
CASSGRLDSWTGELFF
>TRBV2|TRBJ1-1
CASSQGGAFF
>TRBV28|TRBJ1-2
CASSRTARQAGGYTF
>TRBV11-1|TRBJ2-7
CASSLALRGDTVYEQYF
>TRBV11-3|TRBJ2-7
CASSLTGGEQYF
>TRBV27|TRBJ2-1
CASRTLDREDEQFF
>TRBV7-9|TRBJ1-2
CASSSWGNYGYTF
>TRBV20-1|TRBJ1-4
CSAGGEEKLFF
>TRBV13|TRBJ2-3
CASSSWTTSTDTQYF
>TRBV5-6|TRBJ1-6
CASSLDFGSPLHF
>TRBV6-5|TRBJ1-1
CASSLQGQNTEAFF
>TRBV5-4|TRBJ2-7
CASSFLGGNEQYF
>TRBV13|TRBJ1-5
CASSLGGGYQPQHF
>TRBV7-6|TRBJ1-4
CASSLRDRGRSGNEKLFF
>TRBV18|TRBJ2-1
CASSPPSRNEQFF
>TRBV30|TRBJ1-6
CAWSVGTQTSPLHF
>TRBV2|TRBJ2-7
CASILNRSDYEQYF
>TRBV5-1|TRBJ1-1
CASSLAAGGTEAFF
>TRBV6-1|TRBJ2-5
CASSALRGETQYF
>TRBV15|TRBJ2-7
CATSRLGQGRVGQYF
>TRBV18|TRBJ1-1
CASSVQGSGTEAFF
>TRBV28|TRBJ1-5
CASSLFVEGKHF
>TRBV7-9|TRBJ2-7
CASSAPGQGAYEQYF
>TRBV13|TRBJ2-1
CASSSGLAGGFYNEQFF
>TRBV10-2|TRBJ2-3
CASSDQGAQADTQYF
>TRBV25-1|TRBJ2-5
CASSLGGSETQYF
>TRBV9|TRBJ2-7
CASSAGRQGNTYEQYF
>TRBV9|TRBJ1-2
CASSEQEKGGYTF
>TRBV5-4|TRBJ2-1
CASSLGTSGVVNEQFF